This entry lists 3 T cell receptor beta chains sequenced from one sample in a study of blood T cells in healthy people across ages. Alongside a J-beta primer mix, a sample-barcoded 5' primer served in a second PCR lasting roughly 6 to 12 cycles. TCRdb recomputed calls from the 5' RACE reads with MiXCR, one row per CDR3 protein. The sample contains 2 million or so distinct CDR3 sequences, around half of which appear only once. Sequences were obtained from blood. All receptors derive from a woman in her 40s in good health.

This clonotype was counted only a few times. The chain links TRBV27 to TRBJ2-1; tentatively, D is TRBD2 (6 bases). This CDR3 has 14 amino acids. V was pared by 5 bases and J by 3 bases, with 11 bases between. Germline V CDR1 and CDR2: MNHEY, SMNVEV (reference sequence). CDR3: CASSTRGFYNEQFF. The DNA for the CDR3 is TGTGCCAGCAGTACGCGGGGATTCTACAATGAGCAGTTCTTC.

The rearrangement links TRBV7-2 to TRBJ2-3; 7 positions agree with TRBD1. V lost 6 bases to trimming and J lost 1 base; unmatched junction nucleotides: 7. Germline values: CDR1 SGHTA, CDR2 FQGNSA. The CDR3 runs 15 residues. Written as DNA, the CDR3 is TGTGCCAGCAGGAAAGGGGGCGCGGGCACAGATACGCAGTATTTT. Protein product: CASRKGGAGTDTQYF.

The chain joins TRBV4-2 to TRBJ2-1, with D perhaps matching TRBD2 (6 bases). V was cut by 3 bases and J by 6 bases, with 6 bases left in between. Germline-derived CDR1 and CDR2 are LGHNA and YNFKEQ. The CDR3 sequence is 12 residues long. The CDR3 region has the DNA TGTGCCAGCAGCCATAGCGGCAATGAGCAGTTCTTC. This sequence encodes CASSHSGNEQFF.